One sample yielded the 16 T cell receptor beta chains listed below, sequenced in a study of T cells and copy number aberrations in small-cell lung cancer. Profiled with immunoSEQ multiplex PCR; TCRdb holds only in-frame clones, not every one. The data hold about 6,600 clones, with around 77% observed a single time. What was sequenced was normal tissue next to the tumor. These receptors were collected from an older woman with small cell lung cancer. Some clones in this sample may be carry-over from other donors' samples.

The chain is built from TRBV28 and TRBJ1-3; 10 bases are shared with TRBD1. The CDR3 spans 17 residues. V shed 8 bases, J shed 3 bases, and the junction held 13 bases outside the gene matches. Germline lookup yields CDR1 MDHEN and CDR2 SYDVKM. As DNA, the CDR3 is TGTGCCAGCCGCCCCCCACGGACAGGGGGTCTTGGAAACACCATATATTTT. It yields the protein CASRPPRTGGLGNTIYF.

With regard to this clone: The conserved closing phenylalanine or tryptophan is absent in this CDR3, likely reflecting a read error. No DNA is shown, since the ends of the CDR3 on it are uncertain; the CDR3 is the one TCRdb lists. This sample includes further DNA sequences coding for the same CDR3. V usage is TRBV3-1 (or the pseudogene TRBV3-2) and J usage is TRBJ1-4. The CDR3 adds up to 8 amino acids, both ends counted. CDR1 is LGHDT, CDR2 YNNKEL, per germline (reference sequence). CDR3 region: CASSPPGS.

The chain combines TRBV5-6 with TRBJ2-7, with D perhaps TRBD2 (6 bases). Germline CDR1 is SGHDT and CDR2 is YYEEEE. Between the trimmed V and J ends, which lost 1 base and 2 bases, there was a span of 7 bases. The CDR3 consists of 13 residues. The DNA for the CDR3 is TGTGCCAGCAGCTTGTGGGGGGCCTACGAGCAGTACTTC. Protein: CASSLWGAYEQYF. The variable domain in full, with the rest retrieved from reference TRBV5-6 and TRBJ2-7, is DAGVTQSPTHLIKTRGQQVTLRCSPKSGHDTVSWYQQALGQGPQFIFQYYEEEERQRGNFPDRFSGHQFPNYSSELNVNALLLGDSALYLCASSLWGAYEQYFGPGTRLTVT.

This chain connects TRBV7-9 to TRBJ2-7, with 10 bases fitting TRBD1. Germline CDR1 is SEHNR and CDR2 is FQNEAQ (reference sequence). The ends lost 5 bases at V and 10 bases at J; junction bases unmatched: 5. This CDR3 is built from 12 residues. The CDR3 loop is CASSTDRGRQYF. CDR3 nucleotides: TGTGCCAGCAGCACCGACAGGGGGCGCCAGTACTTC.

This rearrangement joins TRBV9 to TRBJ1-1; tentative D call: TRBD1 (5 bases). Deletions cut 3 bases from V and 6 bases from J, with 12 bases between. The CDR3 consists of 13 residues. The germline V gene has CDR1 SGDLS and CDR2 YYNGEE. The CDR3 loop reads CASSAGTASEAFF. Here the CDR3 DNA reads TGTGCCAGCAGCGCCGGGACGGCTTCTGAAGCTTTCTTT.

The chain links TRBV19 to TRBJ2-2; perhaps TRBD1 as D (5 bases). CDR1 LNHDA and CDR2 SQIVND come from the germline V gene (reference sequence). CDR3 size: 13 residues. V shed 4 bases and J shed 5 bases, with 8 bases lying between them. The CDR3 DNA follows: TGTGCCAGTAGTACAGCAGGGACCGGGGAGCTGTTTTTT. It encodes CASSTAGTGELFF.

This rearrangement joins TRBV28 to TRBJ2-5, with D perhaps matching TRBD1 or TRBD2 (5 bases each). Germline loops: CDR1 MDHEN, CDR2 SYDVKM. V shed 3 bases and J shed 3 bases, with 8 bases lying between them. CDR3 length: 13 amino acids. The chain's CDR3 is CASSFGGKETQYF. In nucleotides, the CDR3 is TGTGCCAGCAGTTTTGGGGGAAAAGAGACCCAGTACTTC.

CDR3 in DNA: TGTGCCACCAGCAGAGCTCTAGCGGGGGGGGATGAGCAGTTCTTC. This gives the protein CATSRALAGGDEQFF. The genes are TRBV15 and TRBJ2-1; 12 bases align to TRBD2. The CDR3 extends over 15 amino acids. The germline V gene has CDR1 LNHNV and CDR2 YYDKDF (reference sequence). Unmatched junction bases numbered 3, after V lost 1 base and J lost 8 bases.

CDR3: CASSLGGGNIQYF. CDR3 DNA: TGTGCCAGCAGTTTAGGTGGGGGAAACATTCAGTACTTC. The chain carries TRBV28 and TRBJ2-4, with D tentatively TRBD1 or TRBD2 (5 bases each). Trimming shortened V by 2 bases and J by 6 bases, and 8 bases separated the two germline ends. Looked up from germline, CDR1 is MDHEN and CDR2 is SYDVKM. This CDR3 comprises 13 residues.

This chain connects TRBV9 to TRBJ2-3; the D gene is possibly TRBD2 (6 bases). The length of the CDR3 is 14 residues. Trimming left V 3 bases short and J 11 bases short, with 19 bases between. The V gene's germline CDR1 is SGDLS and CDR2 YYNGEE. The CDR3 DNA is TGTGCCAGCAGCGCATACTCTAGCGCCCAGAGGCAGTATTTT. As protein: CASSAYSSAQRQYF.

V is TRBV25-1 and J is TRBJ2-3, with 7 bases that match TRBD1. The CDR3 runs to 13 residues. Germline V gene lookup returns CDR1 MGHDK and CDR2 SYGVNS. The V segment lost 8 bases and the J segment 2 bases; nucleotides outside the gene matches: 4. For the CDR3, the DNA is TGTGCCAGCGCCACAGGGGTCACAGATACGCAGTATTTT. Encoded protein: CASATGVTDTQYF.

This clone was seen only once. The chain links TRBV21-1 to TRBJ1-2. TRBV21-1 is recorded as a pseudogene. This CDR3 has 18 amino acids. Here the CDR3 DNA reads TGTGCCAGCAGCAAAGAAATCTCCCGGAGCACCCCTGAGTATGGCTACACCTTC. This translates into CASSKEISRSTPEYGYTF.

The CDR3 sequence is CASRLRDRFMNTEAFF. For the CDR3, the DNA is TGTGCCAGCAGGCTCCGGGACAGATTCATGAACACTGAAGCTTTCTTT. The chain recombines TRBV5-6 with TRBJ1-1; 7 bases agree with TRBD1. The CDR3 is made up of 16 amino acids. CDR1 and CDR2 from the germline V gene are SGHDT and YYEEEE. V gave up 5 bases and J gave up 0 bases; unmatched junction bases: 10.

This chain links TRBV29-1 with TRBJ2-7; D gene uncertain. The germline gives CDR1 SQVTM, CDR2 ANQGSEA. V lost 3 bases, J lost 4 bases, and 7 bases lay in between. The CDR3 extends over 11 amino acids. The CDR3: CSVERGYEQYF. The CDR3 DNA follows: TGCAGCGTTGAGCGTGGGTACGAGCAGTACTTC.

This clone is a singleton in its sample. The genes are TRBV4-2 and TRBJ2-1; weak D call: TRBD1 (5 bases). Trimming stripped 3 bases from V and 7 bases from J, with 13 bases between. Germline V lookup: CDR1 LGHNA, CDR2 YNFKEQ. This CDR3 is built from 14 residues. The CDR3 DNA follows: TGTGCCAGCAGCCACGGGTCAGGGTCGAATGAGCAGTTCTTC. Translating it yields CASSHGSGSNEQFF.

The chain carries TRBV5-6 and TRBJ2-5, with 8 bases that match TRBD1. Germline lookup yields CDR1 SGHDT and CDR2 YYEEEE. The junction had 15 bases not matched to a gene; V was cut back by 4 bases and J by 4 bases. The CDR3 has 17 amino acids. The CDR3, as DNA: TGTGCCAGCAGCCTGTTGGGACAGGCCGACCTGAGAGAGACCCAGTACTTC. Its protein product is CASSLLGQADLRETQYF.